Below, 7 T cell receptor beta chains from the same sample are listed, as sequenced in a study of graft-versus-host responses after intestinal transplantation. Only in-frame clones appear in the TCRdb table, and some are missing; sequencing was by immunoSEQ multiplex PCR. The table has tens of thousands of clones, 85% to 95% seen once. These receptors have no known antigen. The sample here was unstimulated CD8+ T cells sorted from spleen or lymph node cells, taken before transplant. These receptors were collected from a human donor who was the organ donor for an intestinal transplant.

This chain joins TRBV10-2 and TRBJ2-3; D call uncertain. V lost 5 bases and J 1 base, leaving 4 bases between the germline ends. CDR1 and CDR2 (germline): WSHSY, SAAADI. The CDR3 sequence is 12 residues long. CDR3 amino acids: CASSPGTDTQYF. The CDR3 DNA follows: TGCGCCAGCAGTCCTGGCACAGATACGCAGTATTTT.

The chain couples TRBV9 to TRBJ2-3; 8 bases align to TRBD2. The CDR3 is 15 amino acids. Per the germline V gene, CDR1 is SGDLS and CDR2 is YYNGEE. V lost 0 bases and J lost 5; bases outside the gene matches: 5. As DNA, the CDR3 is TGTGCCAGCAGCGTAGGGACTAGCTTTGGAGATACGCAGTATTTT. This gives the protein CASSVGTSFGDTQYF.

The chain has TRBV6-1 and TRBJ2-2, with unresolved D. This CDR3 is built from 13 residues. Germline V gene sequence: CDR1 MNHNS, CDR2 SASEGT. V lost 10 bases to trimming and J lost 0 bases, with 9 bases between them. The CDR3, as DNA: TGTGCCACGTCGAATACGAACACCGGGGAGCTGTTTTTT. Amino acid sequence: CATSNTNTGELFF.

This chain joins TRBV27 and TRBJ2-1, with D perhaps TRBD2 (5 bases). V shed 4 bases and J shed 9 bases, with 13 bases lying between them. CDR1 MNHEY and CDR2 SMNVEV come from the germline V gene (reference sequence). The CDR3 consists of 13 residues. CDR3 loop: CASSSTIAGEQFF. CDR3 bases: TGTGCCAGCAGTTCGACTATTGCCGGTGAGCAGTTCTTC.

V usage is TRBV7-9 and J usage is TRBJ1-2, with 9 bases lining up with TRBD1. Germline V gene data show CDR1 as SEHNR and CDR2 as FQNEAQ (reference sequence). The CDR3 extends over 15 amino acids. J gave up 8 bases and V 1 base, and 8 bases lay outside the gene matches. CDR3 coding DNA: TGTGCCAGCAGCTTAGGGGCTACAGGGGGCTGGGGCTACACCTTC. This sequence encodes CASSLGATGGWGYTF.

The V and J genes are TRBV6-4 and TRBJ2-3; 12 positions match TRBD2. The V gene's germline CDR1 is MRHNA and CDR2 SNTAGT. V trimming: 0 bases; J trimming: 4 bases; junction bases outside the gene matches: 2. The CDR3 totals 16 residues. Here the CDR3 DNA reads TGTGCCAGCAGTGACTCGGCTAGCGGGGGGGCAGATACGCAGTATTTT. It codes for CASSDSASGGADTQYF.

This clone was detected only once. This chain joins TRBV5-1 and TRBJ2-1, with no clear D. Germline V gene sequence: CDR1 SGHRS, CDR2 YFSETQ. V lost 0 bases to trimming and J lost 10 bases, with 8 bases between them. The CDR3 covers 12 residues. The CDR3 protein is CASSLAGWEQFF. The CDR3 region has the DNA TGCGCCAGCAGCTTGGCAGGCTGGGAGCAGTTCTTC.